The 2 T cell receptor beta chains given below trace back to one sample, sequenced in a study of CD8 T cells in Susac syndrome. Random hexamers were used to reverse transcribe the RNA input (roughly 0.5 to 1 ug). TCRdb itself ran the immunoSEQ multiplex PCR reads through MiXCR, one entry per CDR3 protein. This sample has 250,000 to 300,000 distinct CDR3 sequences; about 89% occur once, and the top ten carry 0.18%. The sample comprised CD8+ T cells from PBMCs. The receptors shown here come from a human donor with multiple sclerosis.

This clonotype was detected once. The J gene is TRBJ1-2, the V gene TRBV7-9; D may be TRBD1 (5 bases). Trimming left V 5 bases short and J 8 bases short, with 12 bases between. Germline loops: CDR1 SEHNR, CDR2 FQNEAQ (reference sequence). The length of the CDR3 is 12 residues. Written as DNA, the CDR3 is TGTGCCAGCAGCCGCGGGGCGTCCGGCTACACCTTC. This encodes CASSRGASGYTF.

The chain uses TRBV7-9 and TRBJ2-1, with 7 bases lining up with TRBD2. The CDR3 is 15 amino acids. Germline values: CDR1 SEHNR, CDR2 FQNEAQ (reference sequence). The V gene end was trimmed by 4 bases and the J gene end by 3 bases; junction bases not matched to a gene: 6. The CDR3 spells CASSSLAGRYNEQFF. The CDR3 DNA reads TGTGCCAGCAGCTCCTTAGCGGGCCGCTACAATGAGCAGTTCTTC.